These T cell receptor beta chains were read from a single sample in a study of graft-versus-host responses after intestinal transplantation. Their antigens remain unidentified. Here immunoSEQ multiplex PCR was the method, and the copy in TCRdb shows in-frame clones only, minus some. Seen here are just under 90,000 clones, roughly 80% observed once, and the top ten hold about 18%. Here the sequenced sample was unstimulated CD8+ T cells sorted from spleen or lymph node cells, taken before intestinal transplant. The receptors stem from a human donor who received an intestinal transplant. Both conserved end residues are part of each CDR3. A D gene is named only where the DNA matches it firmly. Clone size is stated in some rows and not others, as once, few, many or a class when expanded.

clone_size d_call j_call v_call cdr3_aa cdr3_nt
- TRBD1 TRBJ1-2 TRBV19 CASSTTTGGRIENYGYTF TGTGCCAGTAGTACAACGACAGGGGGACGAATCGAAAACTATGGCTACACCTTC
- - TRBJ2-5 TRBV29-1 CSAEDRGQETQYF TGCAGCGCTGAAGATCGGGGCCAAGAGACCCAGTACTTC
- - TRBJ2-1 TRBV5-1 CASSFQGPDEQFF TGCGCCAGCAGCTTTCAGGGGCCGGATGAGCAGTTCTTC
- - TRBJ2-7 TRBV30 CAWSSSGIYEQYF TGTGCCTGGAGTAGTTCAGGGATCTACGAGCAGTACTTC
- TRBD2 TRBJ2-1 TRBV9 CASSGLANEQFF TGTGCCAGCAGCGGACTAGCGAATGAGCAGTTCTTC
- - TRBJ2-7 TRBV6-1 CASSKVQTLGPYEQYF TGTGCCAGCAGTAAAGTCCAGACCCTGGGGCCCTACGAGCAGTACTTC
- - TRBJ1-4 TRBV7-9 CASSLETPWNEKLFF TGTGCCAGCAGCTTAGAAACTCCGTGGAATGAAAAACTGTTTTTT
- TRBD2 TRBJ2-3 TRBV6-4 CASSETIAGALTDTQYF TGTGCCAGCAGTGAGACAATAGCGGGAGCCCTCACAGATACGCAGTATTTT
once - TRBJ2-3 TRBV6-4 CASSDRGSTDTQYF TGTGCCAGCAGTGACCGAGGTAGCACAGATACGCAGTATTTT
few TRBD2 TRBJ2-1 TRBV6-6 CASSTPGLDDEQFF TGTGCCAGCAGTACTCCGGGACTAGATGATGAGCAGTTCTTC
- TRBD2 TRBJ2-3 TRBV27 CASSLLLAGGTDTQYF TGTGCCAGCAGCCTTTTACTAGCGGGGGGAACAGATACGCAGTATTTT
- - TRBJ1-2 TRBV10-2 CASAAGGAHGYTF TGCGCCAGCGCCGCTGGGGGGGCGCACGGCTACACCTTC
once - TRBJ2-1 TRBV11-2 CASSLSYGQFF TGTGCCAGCAGCTTATCGTATGGGCAGTTCTTC